Below are 18 T cell receptor beta chains sequenced from a single sample in a study of blood T cell repertoires in COVID-19. Only in-frame clones appear in the TCRdb table, and some are missing; sequencing was by immunoSEQ multiplex PCR. Among roughly 81,000 clones listed, around 84% were seen once. Sequencing was done on a sample of peripheral blood. These receptors were collected from a middle-aged man with acute or convalescent COVID-19.

The V gene is TRBV10-2, the J gene TRBJ1-5, with 7 positions matching TRBD1. The CDR3 contains 13 residues. After removal of 8 bases from V and 2 bases from J, the junction contained 3 bases not matched to a gene. CDR1 and CDR2 (germline): WSHSY, SAAADI. CDR3 nucleotide sequence: TGCGCCAGCGCTGACAGGGGCAATCAGCCCCAGCATTTT. This encodes CASADRGNQPQHF.

The chain uses TRBV3-1 (or the pseudogene TRBV3-2) and TRBJ1-2, with TRBD1 as a possible D gene (6 bases). The CDR3 runs to 14 residues. V lost 0 bases and J lost 1, with 6 bases in between. The germline V gene has CDR1 LGHDT and CDR2 YNNKEL (reference sequence). CDR3 in amino acids: CASSQEGGNYGYTF. The DNA of the CDR3 is TGTGCCAGCAGCCAAGAAGGGGGTAACTATGGCTACACCTTC.

This sequence joins TRBV12-5 and TRBJ2-1; possibly TRBD1 for D (5 bases). CDR3 length equals 14 residues. Germline V lookup: CDR1 LGHNT, CDR2 FRNRAP. Trimming removed 1 base at V and 5 bases at J, with 9 bases between. The CDR3 loop is CASGLGDRNNEQFF. The CDR3 nucleotides read TGTGCTAGTGGTTTGGGAGACAGAAACAATGAGCAGTTCTTC. Complete variable domain (other parts from reference TRBV12-5 and TRBJ2-1): DARVTQTPRHKVTEMGQEVTMRCQPILGHNTVFWYRQTMMQGLELLAYFRNRAPLDDSGMPKDRFSAEMPDATLATLKIQPSEPRDSAVYFCASGLGDRNNEQFFGPGTRLTVL.

The chain couples TRBV3-1 (or the pseudogene TRBV3-2) to TRBJ1-1; possibly TRBD1 for D (6 bases). Germline V gene data show CDR1 as LGHDT and CDR2 as YNNKEL (reference sequence). The CDR3 consists of 13 residues. The germline V and J ends were trimmed by 6 bases and 4 bases, with 12 bases remaining between them. The chain's CDR3 is CASSPTGSTEAFF. For the CDR3, the DNA is TGTGCCAGCAGTCCCACAGGGAGCACTGAAGCTTTCTTT.

The chain couples TRBV5-5 to TRBJ2-5, with D possibly matching TRBD2 (6 bases). The CDR3 sequence is 13 residues long. Germline CDR1 reads SGHKS; CDR2 reads YYEKEE (reference sequence). V lost 3 bases to trimming and J lost 1 base, with 7 bases between them. The CDR3 DNA sequence: TGTGCCAGCAGCTGGGGGGTCCAAGAGACCCAGTACTTC. The encoded protein is CASSWGVQETQYF.

The gene calls are TRBV6-2 or TRBV6-3 and TRBJ1-5; D possibly corresponds to TRBD1 (5 bases). The CDR3 has 17 residues. Germline values: CDR1 MNHEY, CDR2 SVGEGT. Between the trimmed V and J ends, which lost 0 bases and 4 bases, there was a span of 16 bases. The CDR3 loop reads CASSYSPAGRSNQPQHF. DNA of the CDR3: TGTGCCAGCAGTTACTCTCCGGCAGGGAGGTCAAATCAGCCCCAGCATTTT.

The V call is TRBV6-5, the J call TRBJ1-3; D is possibly TRBD1 (5 bases). The V and J ends lost 6 bases and 1 base respectively, with 13 bases between them. Germline V gene data show CDR1 as MNHEY and CDR2 as SVGAGI. This CDR3 comprises 15 residues. The CDR3 DNA sequence: TGTGCCAGCAGCTCCCCGGGGGGTTCTGGAAACACCATATATTTT. It translates to CASSSPGGSGNTIYF.

V and J are TRBV5-1 and TRBJ2-5; TRBD1 is a possible D gene (6 bases). The CDR3 is 13 amino acids. With 0 bases removed from V and 5 bases from J, the gap between germline ends came to 8 bases. The germline V gene encodes CDR1 SGHRS and CDR2 YFSETQ. CDR3: CASSLAGVETQYF. CDR3 bases: TGCGCCAGCAGCTTGGCAGGGGTGGAGACCCAGTACTTC.

The rearrangement uses TRBV6-2 or TRBV6-3 and TRBJ2-1, with TRBD1 matching 7 bases. J gave up 5 bases and V 6 bases, and 16 bases lay outside the gene matches. This CDR3 is built from 17 residues. Germline-derived CDR1 and CDR2 are MNHEY and SVGEGT. Written as DNA, the CDR3 is TGTGCCAGCAGCCCATTTGGGGGACAGAAGCCAAACAATGAGCAGTTCTTC. Amino acid sequence: CASSPFGGQKPNNEQFF.

V is TRBV7-2 and J is TRBJ2-2, with 11 bases matching TRBD2. CDR3 length: 17 amino acids. The junction had 7 bases not matched to a gene; V was cut back by 0 bases and J by 7 bases. Looked up from germline, CDR1 is SGHTA and CDR2 is FQGNSA. This chain's CDR3 is CASSLASGGALVGELFF. In nucleotides, the CDR3 is TGTGCCAGCAGCTTAGCTAGCGGGGGGGCCCTCGTCGGGGAGCTGTTTTTT.

V gene TRBV5-1 combines with J gene TRBJ1-1; the match to TRBD1 covers 10 bases. V was pared by 3 bases and J by 6 bases, with 8 bases of the junction left unmatched. CDR1 SGHRS and CDR2 YFSETQ come from the germline V gene. The length of the CDR3 is 15 residues. Here the CDR3 DNA reads TGCGCCAGCAGCTGGGGACAGGGGTTAAATTCTGAAGCTTTCTTT. Amino acids: CASSWGQGLNSEAFF.

This rearrangement joins TRBV13 to TRBJ1-2; D remains ambiguous. This CDR3 is 13 amino acids long. Germline-derived CDR1 and CDR2 are PRHDT and FYEKMQ (reference sequence). V lost 3 bases, J lost 6 bases, and 11 bases lay in between. CDR3 coding DNA: TGTGCCAGCAGCTTTCGGGATTGGGATGGCTACACCTTC. This sequence encodes CASSFRDWDGYTF.

J is TRBJ2-1 and V is TRBV10-1, with D possibly TRBD2 on 5 matching bases. Germline loops: CDR1 WNHNN, CDR2 SYGVQD (reference sequence). Trimming cost V 0 bases and J 5 bases, with 14 bases left between them. The CDR3 sequence is 16 residues long. CDR3 sequence (DNA): TGCGCCAGCAGTGAGTCGACCGGGATAAGAGACAATGAGCAGTTCTTC. Its translation is CASSESTGIRDNEQFF.

The chain recombines TRBV6-5 with TRBJ2-2; TRBD1 matches 9 bases. The V gene's germline CDR1 is MNHEY and CDR2 SVGAGI. The ends lost 4 bases at V and 1 base at J; junction bases unmatched: 4. The CDR3 covers 16 residues. This CDR3 reads CASSSPGQGNTGELFF. CDR3 DNA: TGTGCCAGCAGTTCCCCGGGACAGGGGAACACCGGGGAGCTGTTTTTT.

This clone turned up a few times. J is TRBJ2-6 and V is TRBV3-1 (or the pseudogene TRBV3-2), with 12 nucleotides matching TRBD1. The junction had 10 bases not matched to a gene; V was cut back by 1 base and J by 3 bases. The germline V gene encodes CDR1 LGHDT and CDR2 YNNKEL (reference sequence). The CDR3 sequence is 20 residues long. The CDR3 spells CASSQVYWGQGALGANVLTF. In DNA form, the CDR3 reads TGTGCCAGCAGCCAAGTTTACTGGGGACAGGGGGCGCTTGGGGCCAACGTCCTGACTTTC.

This chain uses TRBV19 with TRBJ2-7, with D maybe TRBD2 (6 bases). Trimming took off 6 bases at V and 4 bases at J, with 13 bases between the two ends. The CDR3 is 13 residues long. Germline CDR1 and CDR2: LNHDA and SQIVND (reference sequence). The CDR3, as DNA: TGTGCCAGTAGAGACGACGGGGGTTACGAGCAGTACTTC. Amino acids: CASRDDGGYEQYF.

In its sample, this clone ranks as large (0.1 to 1%). In DNA, the CDR3 is TGTGCCAGCACTCGGGTAGCGGGCACCGGGGAGCTGTTTTTT. Encoded protein: CASTRVAGTGELFF. The chain uses TRBV2 and TRBJ2-2; 7 bases line up with TRBD2. The CDR3 has 14 residues. With V trimmed by 7 bases and J by 4 bases, 6 bases remained unmatched. Germline loops: CDR1 SNHLY, CDR2 FYNNEI.

The chain employs TRBV18 and TRBJ1-2; 7 nucleotides align to TRBD1. The CDR3 is 14 amino acids. CDR1 is KGHSH, CDR2 LQKENI, per germline. Germline trimming cut 6 bases from V and 4 bases from J; bases unmatched to any gene: 8. CDR3 coding DNA: TGTGCCAGCTCCCCAAACCCAGGGGGCTATGGCTACACCTTC. This encodes CASSPNPGGYGYTF.